These T cell receptor beta chains were read from a single sample in a study of cytomegalovirus exposure and HLA in healthy donors. The data were produced by immunoSEQ multiplex PCR, yet TCRdb's version contains in-frame clones alone and is incomplete. The sample lists some 130,000 clones; over 60% were seen once. The sample comprised PBMCs. The receptors originated from a man between 25 and 39 years old in good health and CMV-seronegative. Each CDR3 is given with its conserved first and last residue. D genes are given only for firm matches. For some rows the clone size is stated as once, few or many, or as a class when expanded; others skip it.

v_gene	d_gene	j_gene	len	abundance	CDR3aa
TRBV11-2	TRBD1	TRBJ2-7	17	.	CASSLDWLGDRGHEQYF
TRBV2	.	TRBJ2-7	14	.	CASNSDLLNYEQYF
TRBV7-6	TRBD2	TRBJ2-7	15	.	CASSPSGGPSYEQYF
TRBV15	.	TRBJ2-7	16	.	CATSRDQQGLPSKQYF
TRBV10-1	TRBD2	TRBJ2-5	15	.	CASMYQREGRETQYF
TRBV27	.	TRBJ2-5	15	.	CASSWGQGNQETQYF
TRBV6-1	.	TRBJ2-3	15	.	CASSHTTPSTDTQYF
TRBV9	TRBD2	TRBJ2-2	15	.	CASTPRLAGDGELFF
TRBV29-1	.	TRBJ2-1	13	.	CSVVGDNYNEQFF
TRBV7-2	TRBD2	TRBJ2-1	12	few	CASRPTSAKQFF
TRBV18	.	TRBJ2-7	13	.	CASSPLVDAEQYF
TRBV12-5	.	TRBJ2-3	14	.	CASASTGVGDTQYF
TRBV11-2	TRBD2	TRBJ2-5	15	.	CASSYPAGGLETQYF
TRBV28	.	TRBJ1-1	12	.	CASILGGTEAFF
TRBV4-2	.	TRBJ2-3	17	.	CASSQPGAFASTDTQYF
TRBV28	.	TRBJ2-3	17	.	CASSPSPRGGSTDTQYF
TRBV2	.	TRBJ1-4	18	.	CASSTPRGIGATNEKLFF
TRBV30	.	TRBJ1-2	13	.	CAWRSGFNYGYTF
TRBV5-1	TRBD2	TRBJ2-7	15	.	CASSAGWGLTYEQYF
TRBV4-1	.	TRBJ2-7	15	few	CASSRGASGTYEQYF
TRBV9	TRBD1	TRBJ1-2	17	once	CASSVGVDRGANYGYTF
TRBV4-1	TRBD2	TRBJ2-1	15	.	CASSHLAGASNEQFF
TRBV25-1	.	TRBJ2-1	17	.	CASSDILVSGLYNEQFF
TRBV5-1	TRBD2	TRBJ2-1	15	once	CASSSLAGSYNEQFF
TRBV7-9	TRBD2	TRBJ2-3	17	.	CASSSGSGRAFTDTQYF
TRBV25-1	.	TRBJ2-7	16	.	CASSESISGPIYEQYF
TRBV5-1	.	TRBJ2-7	15	.	CASSLVQGGSYEQYF
TRBV10-3	.	TRBJ1-5	15	.	CAISESGQGHQPQHF
TRBV6-6	TRBD1	TRBJ2-2	16	once	CASSYSSGQGPGELFF
TRBV6-1	TRBD2	TRBJ2-3	14	few	CASQERDVTDTQYF
TRBV6-5	.	TRBJ1-5	15	.	CASRRGGNSNQPQHF
TRBV7-9	TRBD2	TRBJ2-1	15	.	CATPPAGGSYNEQFF
TRBV4-2	TRBD2	TRBJ2-2	17	.	CASSPTPGLAKSGELFF
TRBV4-1	.	TRBJ2-1	12	.	CASSQPRSDKFF
TRBV5-1	.	TRBJ2-5	13	.	CASSFAGQETQYF
TRBV6-5	.	TRBJ1-2	13	.	CASSYGRDYGYTF
TRBV6-1	.	TRBJ2-4	15	.	CASSEDGLAKNIQYF
TRBV6-5	TRBD1	TRBJ1-2	14	.	CASRPGQGAGGYTF
TRBV28	TRBD2	TRBJ2-2	15	few	CASSGRTSGRGELFF
TRBV11-2	TRBD2	TRBJ2-3	15	.	CASSWTSGSPDTQYF
TRBV5-6	TRBD2	TRBJ2-1	15	.	CASSLRLAGVNEQFF
TRBV9	TRBD1	TRBJ2-1	11	.	CATGTAHEQFF
TRBV5-6	.	TRBJ1-4	14	once	CASSPRGWSEKLFF
TRBV23-1	.	.	19	.	CASTHSRGLPLSYTYEQYF
TRBV18	TRBD1	TRBJ2-7	15	once	CASSPWDRPNYEQYF
TRBV5-1	TRBD1	TRBJ1-1	16	.	CASSLVGQGANTEAFF
TRBV7-9	TRBD1	TRBJ1-1	13	.	CASSWDGTGPAFF
TRBV29-1	.	TRBJ2-5	13	.	CSVDSGVMETQYF
TRBV10-1	TRBD1	TRBJ2-5	17	.	CASSESGQGMNQETQYF
TRBV2	.	TRBJ2-3	15	.	CASSDTGEYTDTQYF
TRBV10-3	TRBD2	TRBJ2-3	18	few	CAISEEWSSGTITDTQYF
TRBV2	TRBD2	TRBJ2-5	15	.	CASSEEAGGLETQYF